This passage covers 10 T cell receptor beta chains from one sample sequenced in a study of cytomegalovirus exposure and HLA in healthy donors. With 60 Vbeta and 13 Jbeta primers, the PCR was carried out. Libraries were prepared by immunoSEQ multiplex PCR; TCRdb keeps only in-frame clonotypes and omits some of them. The sample yields some 150,000 clones, around 80% seen once. Sequencing input: PBMCs. The receptors stem from a man aged 35 to 55 in good health and CMV-seronegative.

As regards this clone: A junction boundary mismatches the germline segment, possibly from a read error. This chain uses TRBV7-9 with TRBJ2-5; 7 bases align to TRBD1. The CDR3 is 15 amino acids. Germline V gene sequence: CDR1 SEHNR, CDR2 FQNEAQ (reference sequence). CDR3 nucleotide sequence: TGTTCCAGCAGCTTAGCAAGGGGGCTTTTGGAGACCCAGTACTTC. Its protein product is CSSSLARGLLETQYF.

This chain connects TRBV7-3 to TRBJ2-1; 9 bases match TRBD1. V trimming: 5 bases; J trimming: 7 bases; junction bases outside the gene matches: 9. The CDR3 contains 15 residues. Germline V CDR1 and CDR2: SGHTA, FQGTGA. CDR3 residues: CASSRWTGEGNEQFF. CDR3 bases: TGTGCCAGCAGCAGGTGGACAGGGGAGGGGAATGAGCAGTTCTTC. The entire variable domain, with the rest obtained from reference TRBV7-3 and TRBJ2-1, is as follows: GAGVSQTPSNKVTEKGKYVELRCDPISGHTALYWYRQSLGQGPEFLIYFQGTGAADDSGLPNDRFFAVRPEGSVSTLKIQRTERGDSAVYLCASSRWTGEGNEQFFGPGTRLTVL.

The gene calls are TRBV5-1 and TRBJ2-5; 12 bases are a match to TRBD1. The germline CDR1 and CDR2 sequences are SGHRS and YFSETQ. This CDR3 is 14 amino acids long. The V gene end was trimmed by 3 bases and the J gene end by 5 bases; junction bases not matched to a gene: 2. The CDR3 reads CASSWGQGAETQYF. In nucleotides, the CDR3 is TGCGCCAGCAGCTGGGGACAGGGGGCGGAGACCCAGTACTTC.

The rearrangement links TRBV5-4 to TRBJ2-5, with 10 bases lining up with TRBD1. V was clipped by 4 bases and J by 5 bases; unmatched bases: 8. The V gene's germline CDR1 is SGHNT and CDR2 YYREEE (reference sequence). The CDR3 length is 15 residues. The DNA of the CDR3 is TGTGCCAGCAGCCTCCAGGGGACAGGGGTGGAGACCCAGTACTTC. Amino acids: CASSLQGTGVETQYF.

For this clone: Other DNA sequences in the sample encode the same CDR3. CDR3 in amino acids: CASSWGQGANTEAFF. The CDR3, as DNA: TGTGCCAGCAGCTGGGGACAGGGGGCAAACACTGAAGCTTTCTTT. The V call is TRBV13, the J call TRBJ1-1, with TRBD1 matching over 12 bases. J lost 2 bases, V lost 4 bases, and 2 bases had no gene match. Germline assignment: CDR1 PRHDT and CDR2 FYEKMQ (reference sequence). This CDR3 is built from 15 residues.

This sequence joins TRBV7-9 and TRBJ2-7; 9 nucleotides agree with TRBD1. The CDR3 length is 16 residues. V shed 6 bases and J 2 bases; nucleotides not matched to a gene: 11. The germline gives CDR1 SEHNR, CDR2 FQNEAQ (reference sequence). Here the CDR3 reads CASRHNGTGNPYEQYF. In DNA form, the CDR3 reads TGTGCCAGCAGGCACAACGGGACAGGGAACCCCTACGAGCAGTACTTC.

The rearrangement links TRBV10-1 to TRBJ1-1; D is unclear. V was cut by 8 bases and J by 2 bases, with 24 bases left in between. CDR1 and CDR2 (germline): WNHNN, SYGVQD (reference sequence). CDR3 size: 17 residues. CDR3 residues: CASGTRKRAEGNTEAFF. The CDR3 DNA follows: TGCGCCAGCGGAACAAGAAAGAGGGCGGAGGGAAACACTGAAGCTTTCTTT.

The table lists this clone with a few counts. J is TRBJ1-3 and V is TRBV9, with 8 bases matching TRBD1. CDR1 and CDR2 from the germline V gene are SGDLS and YYNGEE. There are 16 residues in the CDR3. The junction had 12 bases not matched to a gene; V was cut back by 2 bases and J by 8 bases. Here the CDR3 DNA reads TGTGCCAGCAGCGTGGACACCGGGACAGGTAGAGACACCATATATTTT. Its protein product is CASSVDTGTGRDTIYF.

The rearrangement joins TRBV5-1 to TRBJ1-2; maybe TRBD1 (5 bases). The CDR3 covers 12 residues. Germline CDR1 is SGHRS and CDR2 is YFSETQ. The V end was cut by 2 bases, the J end by 7 bases, with 9 bases between. The CDR3 DNA sequence: TGCGCCAGCAGCTTAGGGGAATCTGGCTACACCTTC. Its protein is CASSLGESGYTF.

This chain uses TRBV7-6 with TRBJ2-7, with 11 bases matching TRBD2. Germline CDR1 reads SGHVS; CDR2 reads FNYEAQ. V shed 6 bases, J shed 4 bases, and the junction held 8 bases outside the gene matches. This CDR3 has 15 amino acids. As DNA, the CDR3 is TGTGCCAGCAGTTTAACGCCTAGCGGGGGGTACGAGCAGTACTTC. This sequence encodes CASSLTPSGGYEQYF.